What follows are 19 T cell receptor beta chains derived from one specimen sequenced in a study of shared clonotypes between healthy human individuals. Libraries were prepared by immunoSEQ multiplex PCR; TCRdb keeps only in-frame clonotypes and omits some of them. The sample lists 550,000 to 700,000 clones, around four fifths seen once, with 1.5% to 2% in the top ten. Source material: memory CD4+ T cells sorted from blood. The subset denotes: CD45RA-negative fraction. These receptors were taken from a woman in her 30s in good health.

The V gene is TRBV18, the J gene TRBJ2-7; unclear D gene. Germline CDR1 and CDR2: KGHSH and LQKENI. The CDR3 is 12 residues long. Trimming took off 5 bases at V and 4 bases at J, with 9 bases between the two ends. CDR3 residues: CASSSLGYEQYF. CDR3 DNA: TGTGCCAGCTCAAGTTTAGGGTACGAGCAGTACTTC.

V usage is TRBV6-9 and J usage is TRBJ2-7, with D possibly being TRBD2 (5 bases). CDR1 is MNHGY and CDR2 is SVAAGI in the germline V gene. The CDR3 covers 15 residues. V was cut by 5 bases and J by 0 bases, with 14 bases left in between. CDR3 nucleotide sequence: TGTGCCAGCAGTACCTTTAGCGAGAGCTCCTACGAGCAGTACTTC. As protein: CASSTFSESSYEQYF.

The table lists this clone with a count of one. The rearrangement links TRBV13 to TRBJ2-3; D is undetermined. The CDR3 is made up of 11 amino acids. V was shortened by 5 bases and J by 10 bases, with 10 bases between the two germline ends. Germline V CDR1 and CDR2: PRHDT, FYEKMQ (reference sequence). CDR3 loop: CASSRTSPQYF. The CDR3 nucleotides read TGTGCCAGCAGCCGGACCAGCCCGCAGTATTTT.

A note on this clone: Other nucleotide sequences in the sample specify the same CDR3. V and J are TRBV5-6 and TRBJ2-7; D may be TRBD2 (5 bases). Looked up from germline, CDR1 is SGHDT and CDR2 is YYEEEE. Trimming cost V 0 bases and J 4 bases, with 8 bases left between them. CDR3 size: 13 residues. The CDR3 reads CASSLEPGYEQYF. Here the CDR3 DNA reads TGTGCCAGCAGCTTGGAACCGGGGTACGAGCAGTACTTC.

The chain employs TRBV5-4 and TRBJ2-5; 7 bases map to TRBD1. Germline V gene data show CDR1 as SGHNT and CDR2 as YYREEE (reference sequence). The CDR3 runs to 15 residues. V was pared by 3 bases and J by 1 base, with 6 bases of the junction left unmatched. In nucleotides, the CDR3 is TGTGCCAGCAGCTGGATCGGGACAGCCCAAGAGACCCAGTACTTC. This translates into CASSWIGTAQETQYF.

The rearrangement joins TRBV19 to TRBJ2-7; D is tentatively TRBD1 or TRBD2 (6 bases each). The CDR3 extends over 13 amino acids. Germline V CDR1 and CDR2: LNHDA, SQIVND (reference sequence). V lost 6 bases to trimming and J lost 3 bases, with 12 bases between them. The CDR3 region is CASSRGTYYEQYF. In nucleotides, the CDR3 is TGTGCCAGTAGCCGGGGGACATACTACGAGCAGTACTTC.

This chain links TRBV5-1 with TRBJ2-5; TRBD2 aligns across 10 bases. Germline-derived CDR1 and CDR2 are SGHRS and YFSETQ. The trim removed 4 bases at V and 5 bases at J, leaving 5 bases unmatched. The CDR3 spans 14 residues. CDR3 protein: CASSIQREGETQYF. CDR3 DNA sequence: TGCGCCAGCAGCATCCAGCGGGAGGGGGAGACCCAGTACTTC.

This chain links TRBV7-8 with TRBJ2-7; TRBD1 matches at 8 bases. Germline V gene sequence: CDR1 SGHVS, CDR2 FQNEAQ. CDR3 length equals 15 residues. V trimming: 4 bases; J trimming: 3 bases; junction bases outside the gene matches: 8. The CDR3 nucleotides are TGTGCCAGCAGCTCCCGGACAGGGACAGGCTACGAGCAGTACTTC. It encodes CASSSRTGTGYEQYF.

Only a few counts were recorded for this clone. Within the sample, other DNA sequences also encode this same CDR3. This sequence joins TRBV10-2 and TRBJ2-7, with a possible D match to TRBD2 (5 bases). The germline V gene has CDR1 WSHSY and CDR2 SAAADI. The V end was cut by 0 bases, the J end by 7 bases, with 13 bases between. The CDR3 contains 14 residues. The CDR3 region is CASSESAGGLEQYF. The CDR3 bases are TGCGCCAGCAGTGAGTCTGCGGGTGGGTTGGAGCAGTACTTC.

CDR3 protein: CASRDYYTDTQYF. CDR3 sequence (DNA): TGTGCCAGCCGGGACTACTACACAGATACGCAGTATTTT. This chain links TRBV19 with TRBJ2-3; 7 bases line up with TRBD2. The CDR3 is 13 residues long. Germline CDR1 reads LNHDA; CDR2 reads SQIVND (reference sequence). The V segment lost 9 bases and the J segment 2 bases; nucleotides outside the gene matches: 5.

J is TRBJ1-2 and V is TRBV27; D call uncertain. Germline V CDR1 and CDR2: MNHEY, SMNVEV (reference sequence). V shed 4 bases and J shed 0 bases, with 12 bases lying between them. This CDR3 comprises 15 residues. As DNA, the CDR3 is TGTGCCAGCAGTTCCCGCGTCGTCTCTAACTATGGCTACACCTTC. This sequence encodes CASSSRVVSNYGYTF.

This clone was found a few times. This chain connects TRBV30 to TRBJ2-7, with D possibly called TRBD1 or TRBD2 (5 bases each). CDR1 GTSNPN and CDR2 SVGIG come from the germline V gene (reference sequence). The CDR3 sequence is 12 residues long. The V gene lost 5 bases and the J gene lost 6 bases, with 14 bases spanning the gap. Here the CDR3 reads CAWGRGAREQYF. CDR3 DNA sequence: TGTGCCTGGGGCAGAGGGGCTCGCGAGCAGTACTTC.

The chain uses TRBV28 and TRBJ2-7; D may be TRBD2 (6 bases). This CDR3 region has 15 residues. Trimming took off 6 bases at V and 6 bases at J, with 21 bases between the two ends. CDR1 is MDHEN and CDR2 is SYDVKM in the germline V gene. Here the CDR3 DNA reads TGTGCCAGCAGGGCCGGTTGGGGGGATAGAACCGAGCAGTACTTC. Translated: CASRAGWGDRTEQYF.

V is TRBV27 and J is TRBJ2-1; D is undetermined. Trimming removed 10 bases from V and 10 bases from J, with 14 bases in between. Per germline, CDR1 MNHEY and CDR2 SMNVEV (reference sequence). This CDR3 has 11 residues. DNA for the CDR3: TGTGCCACCACGGTAGGCGGAGAGCAGTTCTTC. Its translation: CATTVGGEQFF.

The chain is built from TRBV10-3 and TRBJ2-5, with 8 bases lining up with TRBD2. Germline V gives CDR1 ENHRY, CDR2 SYGVKD. V lost 5 bases to trimming and J lost 0 bases; unmatched junction nucleotides: 5. The CDR3 sequence is 15 residues long. The DNA of the CDR3 is TGTGCCATCAGTCGGGCTAGCGGGCACCAAGAGACCCAGTACTTC. Translating gives CAISRASGHQETQYF.

The chain is built from TRBV6-6 and TRBJ2-5, with D possibly TRBD1 on 5 matching bases. The germline V and J ends were trimmed by 2 bases and 0 bases, with 7 bases remaining between them. This CDR3 region has 14 residues. Germline V gene data show CDR1 as MNHNY and CDR2 as SVGAGI (reference sequence). The CDR3 here is CASSYRTNQETQYF. The CDR3 bases are TGTGCCAGCAGTTACCGGACAAACCAAGAGACCCAGTACTTC.

The V and J genes are TRBV5-1 and TRBJ1-1; D gene uncertain. The CDR3 is 14 amino acids. Germline assignment: CDR1 SGHRS and CDR2 YFSETQ. Trimming removed 0 bases from V and 1 base from J, with 7 bases in between. CDR3 sequence (DNA): TGCGCCAGCAGCTTGGCCGTCCGGAACACTGAAGCTTTCTTT. It encodes CASSLAVRNTEAFF.

V usage is TRBV7-2 and J usage is TRBJ1-5; no clear D gene. The ends were cut back, 5 bases at V and 4 bases at J, with 9 bases in the middle. Germline V gene sequence: CDR1 SGHTA, CDR2 FQGNSA. The CDR3 runs 13 residues. In nucleotides, the CDR3 is TGTGCCAGCAGCCGCGCATTGAATCAGCCCCAGCATTTT. Its translation is CASSRALNQPQHF.

This chain links TRBV7-8 with TRBJ2-3, with a weak D call TRBD2 (7 bases). The germline CDR1 and CDR2 sequences are SGHVS and FQNEAQ. The CDR3 is 16 amino acids. V was pared by 5 bases and J by 0 bases, with 15 bases between. CDR3 residues: CASSDRGGWSTDTQYF. As DNA, the CDR3 is TGTGCCAGCAGCGATAGGGGGGGCTGGAGCACAGATACGCAGTATTTT.